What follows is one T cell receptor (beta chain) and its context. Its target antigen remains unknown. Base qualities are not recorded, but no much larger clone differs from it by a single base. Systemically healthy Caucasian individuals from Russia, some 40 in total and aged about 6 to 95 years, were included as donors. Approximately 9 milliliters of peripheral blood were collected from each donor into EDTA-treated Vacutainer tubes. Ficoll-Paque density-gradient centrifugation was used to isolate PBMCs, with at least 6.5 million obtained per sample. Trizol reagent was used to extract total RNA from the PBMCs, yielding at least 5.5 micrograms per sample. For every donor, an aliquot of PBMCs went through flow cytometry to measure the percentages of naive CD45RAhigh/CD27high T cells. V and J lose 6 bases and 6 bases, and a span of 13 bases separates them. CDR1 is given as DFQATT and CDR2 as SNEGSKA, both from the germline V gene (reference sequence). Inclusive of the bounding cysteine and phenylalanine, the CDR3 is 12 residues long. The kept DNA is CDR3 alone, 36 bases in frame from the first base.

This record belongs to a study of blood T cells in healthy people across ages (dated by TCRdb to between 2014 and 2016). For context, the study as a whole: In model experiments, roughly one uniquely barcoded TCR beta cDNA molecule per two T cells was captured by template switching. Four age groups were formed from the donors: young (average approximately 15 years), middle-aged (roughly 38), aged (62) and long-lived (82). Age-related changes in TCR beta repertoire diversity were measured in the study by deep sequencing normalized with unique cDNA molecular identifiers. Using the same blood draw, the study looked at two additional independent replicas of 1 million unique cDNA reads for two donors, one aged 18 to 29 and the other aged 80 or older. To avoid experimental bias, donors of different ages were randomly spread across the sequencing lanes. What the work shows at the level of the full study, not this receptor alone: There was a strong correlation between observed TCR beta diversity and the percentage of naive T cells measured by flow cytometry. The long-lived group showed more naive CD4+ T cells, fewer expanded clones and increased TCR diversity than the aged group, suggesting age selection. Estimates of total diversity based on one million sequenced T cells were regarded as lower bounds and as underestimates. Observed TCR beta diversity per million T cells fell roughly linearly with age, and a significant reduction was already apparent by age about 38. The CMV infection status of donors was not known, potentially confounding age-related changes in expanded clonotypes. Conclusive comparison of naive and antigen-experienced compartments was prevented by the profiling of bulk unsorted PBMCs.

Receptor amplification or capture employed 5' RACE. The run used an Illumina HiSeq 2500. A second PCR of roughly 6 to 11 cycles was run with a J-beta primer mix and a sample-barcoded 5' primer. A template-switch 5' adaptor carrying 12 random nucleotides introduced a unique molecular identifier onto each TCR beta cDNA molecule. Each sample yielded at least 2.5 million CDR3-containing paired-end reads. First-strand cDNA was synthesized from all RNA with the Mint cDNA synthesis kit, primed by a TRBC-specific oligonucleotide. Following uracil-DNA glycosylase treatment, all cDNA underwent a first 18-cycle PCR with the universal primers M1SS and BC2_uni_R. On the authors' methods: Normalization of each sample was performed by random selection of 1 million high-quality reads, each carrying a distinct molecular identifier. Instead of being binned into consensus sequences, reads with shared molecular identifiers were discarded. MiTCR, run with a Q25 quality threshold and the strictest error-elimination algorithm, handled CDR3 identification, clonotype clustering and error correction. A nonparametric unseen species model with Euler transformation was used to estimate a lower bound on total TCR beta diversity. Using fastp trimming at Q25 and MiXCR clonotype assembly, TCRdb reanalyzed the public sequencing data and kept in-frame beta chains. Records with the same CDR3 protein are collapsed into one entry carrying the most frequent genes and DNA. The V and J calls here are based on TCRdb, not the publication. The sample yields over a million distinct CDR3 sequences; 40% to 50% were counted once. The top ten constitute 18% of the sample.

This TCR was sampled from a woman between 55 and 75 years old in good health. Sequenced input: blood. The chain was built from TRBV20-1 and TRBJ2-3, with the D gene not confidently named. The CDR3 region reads CSAQSRSDTQYF. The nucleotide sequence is TGCAGTGCCCAGAGTCGATCGGATACGCAGTATTTT.